One sample yielded the 21 T cell receptor beta chains listed below, sequenced in a study of metastatic and nonmetastatic thyroid tumors. Nobody among the patients had been given any treatment before thyroid surgery. TCRdb re-called clones via MiXCR from the PCR reads. The sample lists about 48,000 clones; around 21% were seen once. Source material: blood. Receptors originate from a male donor with papillary thyroid cancer or a benign thyroid nodule (not recorded which). Some clones in this sample may be carry-over from other donors' samples.

In this sample, this clone turned up a few times. V and J are TRBV12-3 or TRBV12-4 and TRBJ2-1; no clear D gene. This CDR3 has 16 residues. Trimming took 7 bases from V and 0 from J, leaving 16 bases between them. CDR3 in amino acids: CASNPAAVSSYNEQFF. DNA for the CDR3: TGTGCCAGCAACCCCGCGGCGGTTTCCTCCTACAATGAGCAGTTCTTC.

The table lists this clone with many counts. Here the CDR3 DNA reads TGTGCCAGCAGCTCGTCCGACACATACAATGAGCAGTTCTTC. This translates into CASSSSDTYNEQFF. This chain links TRBV7-3 with TRBJ2-1, with no clear D. CDR3 size: 14 residues. V lost 4 bases and J lost 4, with 11 bases in between. Germline V gene lookup returns CDR1 SGHTA and CDR2 FQGTGA.

This clone was detected ten times or more. A much larger clone lies a single base off, so this may be a read error. The chain recombines TRBV4-1 with TRBJ2-7; D remains unclear. Germline V gives CDR1 MGHRA, CDR2 YSYEKL. The CDR3 is made up of 16 amino acids. CDR3 sequence reads: CASRQFLTGPSYDQYF. The CDR3 DNA sequence: TGCGCCAGCAGACAATTTTTGACGGGCCCGTCCTACGATCAGTACTTC.

The J gene is TRBJ2-7, the V gene TRBV11-1, with a weak D call TRBD1 (6 bases). The CDR3 loop spans 16 amino acids. Germline lookup yields CDR1 SGHAT and CDR2 FQDESV (reference sequence). Trimming removed 0 bases from V and 2 bases from J, with 14 bases in between. This CDR3 is CASSLARGAGAYEQYF. The CDR3 DNA reads TGTGCCAGCAGCTTAGCCCGAGGGGCAGGGGCCTACGAGCAGTACTTC.

In this sample, this clone is medium-sized (0.01 to 0.1%). The chain has TRBV5-1 and TRBJ2-7; 7 bases match TRBD1. CDR3 length equals 16 residues. Trimming cost V 0 bases and J 0 bases; bases outside gene matches: 6. Germline V gene lookup returns CDR1 SGHRS and CDR2 YFSETQ. CDR3 bases: TGCGCCAGCAGCTTGGGACACCGGGACAGCTCCTACGAGCAGTACTTC. Translation: CASSLGHRDSSYEQYF.

The V call is TRBV20-1, the J call TRBJ1-3; D unresolved. The CDR3 has 12 amino acids. The V end was cut by 1 base, the J end by 7 bases, with 8 bases between. Per germline, CDR1 DFQATT and CDR2 SNEGSKA (reference sequence). The CDR3 here is CSARAGSNTIYF. CDR3 bases: TGCAGTGCTAGAGCGGGGAGCAACACCATATATTTT.

In this sample, this clone turned up many times. The chain carries TRBV28 and TRBJ2-3; possible D gene TRBD2, 5 bases. In germline, CDR1 is MDHEN, CDR2 SYDVKM. The ends were cut back, 6 bases at V and 2 bases at J, with 9 bases in the middle. The length of the CDR3 is 13 residues. CDR3 DNA sequence: TGTGCCAGCAGCAAGGGAGACACAGATACGCAGTATTTT. Residues: CASSKGDTDTQYF.

This clone was observed at least ten times. This chain connects TRBV25-1 to TRBJ1-2; D might be TRBD1 (5 bases). Trimming removed 6 bases at V and 2 bases at J, with 10 bases between. CDR1 MGHDK and CDR2 SYGVNS come from the germline V gene. This CDR3 contains 13 residues. The CDR3 protein is CASRRGENYGYTF. The CDR3 nucleotides read TGTGCCAGCAGGAGGGGCGAGAACTATGGCTACACCTTC.

This clone occurred many times. The chain couples TRBV2 to TRBJ1-3; D is ambiguous. CDR1 is SNHLY and CDR2 is FYNNEI in the germline V gene. V was clipped by 2 bases and J by 2 bases, with 13 bases between them. The CDR3 has 16 residues. The CDR3 sequence: CASSEWDLPAGNTIYF. CDR3 coding DNA: TGTGCCAGCAGTGAATGGGATTTACCAGCTGGAAACACCATATATTTT. The variable domain in full, completed from reference TRBV2 and TRBJ1-3, reads EPEVTQTPSHQVTQMGQEVILRCVPISNHLYFYWYRQILGQKVEFLVSFYNNEISEKSEIFDDQFSVERPDGSNFTLKIRSTKLEDSAMYFCASSEWDLPAGNTIYFGEGSWLTVV.

This clone occurred many times. This chain links TRBV2 with TRBJ2-7; D gene unclear. The germline V and J ends were trimmed by 1 base and 3 bases, with 7 bases remaining between them. Germline CDR1 reads SNHLY; CDR2 reads FYNNEI. The CDR3 is 13 residues long. The CDR3 nucleotides are TGTGCCAGCAGTGAAGGCACGGACTACGAGCAGTACTTC. It encodes CASSEGTDYEQYF.

This clone is medium-sized in the sample. The chain combines TRBV20-1 with TRBJ1-2; 8 bases match TRBD1. Trimming cost V 2 bases and J 7 bases; bases outside gene matches: 12. Looked up from germline, CDR1 is DFQATT and CDR2 is SNEGSKA (reference sequence). The length of the CDR3 is 15 residues. CDR3 amino acids: CSARPTLDREGGYTF. CDR3 DNA sequence: TGCAGTGCTAGACCCACCCTGGACAGGGAGGGTGGCTACACCTTC.

The chain employs TRBV7-9 and TRBJ2-7; TRBD2 matches at 7 bases. The CDR3 is 14 residues long. CDR1 and CDR2 (germline): SEHNR, FQNEAQ (reference sequence). With 5 bases clipped from V and 5 bases from J, the junction kept 9 bases outside the gene matches. For the CDR3, the DNA is TGTGCCAGCAGCCCGCAACTAGCGACCCACGAGCAGTACTTC. Residues: CASSPQLATHEQYF.

A few counts support this clone. This clone may be a read error of a much larger clone one base away. The chain carries TRBV5-1 and TRBJ2-5, with D tentatively TRBD1 (6 bases). CDR3 length: 13 amino acids. Germline-derived CDR1 and CDR2 are SGHRS and YFSETQ. This CDR3 reads CASILGHVETQYF. The CDR3 coding sequence is TGCGCCAGCATCTTGGGACATGTGGAGACCCAGTACTTC.

The chain employs TRBV7-2 and TRBJ2-7; D might be TRBD2 (5 bases). Germline CDR1 SGHTA, CDR2 FQGNSA. CDR3 length equals 12 residues. Trimming stripped 4 bases from V and 2 bases from J, with 6 bases between. In DNA form, the CDR3 reads TGTGCCAGCAGCTGGGGAGCCTACGAGCAGTACTTC. This translates into CASSWGAYEQYF. Full variable domain (rest looked up from reference TRBV7-2 and TRBJ2-7): GAGVSQSPSNKVTEKGKDVELRCDPISGHTALYWYRQSLGQGLEFLIYFQGNSAPDKSGLPSDRFSAERTGGSVSTLTIQRTQQEDSAVYLCASSWGAYEQYFGPGTRLTVT.

This clone appeared a few times. J is TRBJ1-2 and V is TRBV6-2 or TRBV6-3; D might be TRBD1 (5 bases). Germline V gene sequence: CDR1 MNHEY, CDR2 SVGEGT. The CDR3 length is 19 residues. V gave up 0 bases and J gave up 2 bases, with 22 bases separating them. In DNA form, the CDR3 reads TGTGCCAGCAGTTACTCTCGGGACGGCAATCCAAGGGGAAACTATGGCTACACCTTC. It translates to CASSYSRDGNPRGNYGYTF.

This clone was seen once. The gene calls are TRBV20-1 and TRBJ1-3; TRBD1 might be the D (5 bases). Germline V lookup: CDR1 DFQATT, CDR2 SNEGSKA (reference sequence). The length of the CDR3 is 13 residues. V was cut by 5 bases and J by 0 bases, with 8 bases left in between. CDR3 nucleotide sequence: TGCAGTGCTGGGGGGGTCTCTGGAAACACCATATATTTT. Protein sequence: CSAGGVSGNTIYF.

The rearrangement joins TRBV30 to TRBJ2-7; 9 bases are shared with TRBD1. V lost 7 bases to trimming and J lost 3 bases; unmatched junction nucleotides: 19. Germline V CDR1 and CDR2: GTSNPN, SVGIG (reference sequence). The CDR3 runs to 17 residues. The CDR3, as DNA: TGTGCCTTTTCACCGGGACAGGGTCGAGCGGGGAACTACGAGCAGTACTTC. Its protein is CAFSPGQGRAGNYEQYF.

The sample holds many counts of this clone. The rearrangement joins TRBV7-2 to TRBJ2-2, with a tentative D call TRBD2 (5 bases). The germline gives CDR1 SGHTA, CDR2 FQGNSA. The CDR3 loop spans 17 amino acids. The V gene lost 2 bases and the J gene lost 2 bases, with 15 bases spanning the gap. CDR3 sequence (DNA): TGTGCCAGCAGCTTACTTCGAGCTGGGAGAAACACCGGGGAGCTGTTTTTT. Encoded protein: CASSLLRAGRNTGELFF. The whole variable domain, remainder taken from reference TRBV7-2 and TRBJ2-2, is GAGVSQSPSNKVTEKGKDVELRCDPISGHTALYWYRQSLGQGLEFLIYFQGNSAPDKSGLPSDRFSAERTGGSVSTLTIQRTQQEDSAVYLCASSLLRAGRNTGELFFGEGSRLTVL.

This clone was seen more than once but under ten times. For the CDR3, the DNA is TGTGCCAGCAGCTTGGAGGGGGCCTCTAACTATGGCTACACCTTC. Encoded protein: CASSLEGASNYGYTF. The J gene is TRBJ1-2, the V gene TRBV11-2, with 7 bases identical to TRBD1. V trimming: 3 bases; J trimming: 0 bases; junction bases outside the gene matches: 4. CDR3 size: 15 residues. Germline V gives CDR1 SGHAT, CDR2 FQNNGV.

The V call is TRBV6-2 or TRBV6-3, the J call TRBJ1-1; D is unresolved. The germline gives CDR1 MNHEY, CDR2 SVGEGT. The CDR3 extends over 15 amino acids. Trimming left V 0 bases short and J 0 bases short, with 8 bases between. This chain's CDR3 is CASSYSGELNTEAFF. The CDR3 coding sequence is TGTGCCAGCAGTTACTCAGGCGAGTTGAACACTGAAGCTTTCTTT.

The chain uses TRBV4-2 and TRBJ2-3; D unresolved. The V gene's germline CDR1 is LGHNA and CDR2 YNFKEQ. The CDR3 is 16 residues long. Trimming took 5 bases from V and 0 from J, leaving 15 bases between them. Written as DNA, the CDR3 is TGTGCCAGCAGCAGAGTGACGGTTTTGAGCACAGATACGCAGTATTTT. It specifies CASSRVTVLSTDTQYF.